The 14 T cell receptor beta chains given below trace back to one sample, sequenced in a study of regulatory T cells in long-lasting Graves disease. The time point denotes: newly diagnosed GD, antithyroid drugs for less than 3 months. RNA extracted from PBMCs served as the sequencing template. CDR3-region Arm-PCR and iRepertoire HTBI primers produced the TCR beta libraries. Using its own MiXCR run on the multiplex PCR reads, TCRdb lists one record per CDR3 protein. The sample lists some 500,000 distinct CDR3 sequences; 15% to 20% were seen once. The same sample was also used in a study of T cells in Graves' hyperthyroidism and ophthalmopathy.

The starting material was peripheral blood mononuclear cells (PBMCs), obtained at new diagnosis, from a patient treated with antithyroid drugs. The origin of the receptors is a woman aged 35 to 59 with Graves disease.

This clonotype came up many times. The V and J genes are TRBV6-1 and TRBJ1-1, with a tentative D call TRBD1 (6 bases). Germline assignment: CDR1 MNHNS and CDR2 SASEGT. Trimming shortened V by 6 bases and J by 5 bases, and 13 bases separated the two germline ends. This CDR3 comprises 13 residues. CDR3 amino acids: CASRTGSFTEAFF. The CDR3 region has the DNA TGTGCCAGCAGAACAGGGAGTTTTACTGAAGCTTTCTTT.

The sample holds many counts of this clonotype. This chain links TRBV3-1 with TRBJ1-1; the D is unclear. Trimming shortened V by 0 bases and J by 5 bases, and 7 bases separated the two germline ends. Germline CDR1 is LGHDT and CDR2 is YNNKEL (reference sequence). The CDR3 is 13 amino acids. The CDR3 sequence: CASSQELVTEAFF. In DNA, the CDR3 is TGTGCCAGCAGCCAAGAATTGGTAACTGAAGCTTTCTTT.

The chain uses TRBV6-2 or TRBV6-3 and TRBJ1-2; a possible D gene is TRBD1 (5 bases). With 4 bases removed from V and 9 bases from J, the gap between germline ends came to 15 bases. This CDR3 contains 13 residues. Germline loops: CDR1 MNHEY, CDR2 SVGEGT. DNA for the CDR3: TGTGCCAGCAGTTCCGGGACCGCTCTGAGCTACACCTTC. Translated: CASSSGTALSYTF.

The table lists this clonotype with many counts. The chain uses TRBV12-3 or TRBV12-4 and TRBJ1-1; possibly TRBD1 for D (5 bases). Trimming removed 6 bases at V and 1 base at J, with 12 bases between. CDR3 length: 14 residues. CDR3 bases: TGTGCCAGCAGGCCCGGGACCCAGAACACTGAAGCTTTCTTT. Translation gives CASRPGTQNTEAFF.

This chain links TRBV6-9 with TRBJ1-1; D is uncertain. CDR1 and CDR2 (germline): MNHGY, SVAAGI. With 3 bases removed from V and 7 bases from J, the gap between germline ends came to 12 bases. CDR3 length equals 13 residues. Here the CDR3 DNA reads TGTGCCAGCAGTTACAACTTTGGGCGTGAAGCTTTCTTT. Amino acid sequence: CASSYNFGREAFF.

The V gene is TRBV12-3 or TRBV12-4, the J gene TRBJ2-2; D is unresolved. The CDR3 consists of 17 residues. V shed 8 bases and J shed 3 bases, with 22 bases lying between them. The CDR3 sequence is CASRASPIQRYTGELFF. Written as DNA, the CDR3 is TGTGCCAGCCGAGCTTCACCCATTCAGAGATACACCGGGGAGCTGTTTTTT.

The genes are TRBV20-1 and TRBJ1-4; D is uncertain. The length of the CDR3 is 14 residues. Germline V gives CDR1 DFQATT, CDR2 SNEGSKA (reference sequence). V was pared by 6 bases and J by 3 bases, with 14 bases between. In DNA form, the CDR3 reads TGCAGTGCCCGGAAGGAAGCCGCTAATGAAAAACTGTTTTTT. This codes for CSARKEAANEKLFF.

Many counts were recorded for this clonotype. The chain couples TRBV20-1 to TRBJ1-5, with 7 bases lining up with TRBD1. CDR1 is DFQATT and CDR2 is SNEGSKA in the germline V gene (reference sequence). After removal of 1 base from V and 6 bases from J, the junction contained 6 bases not matched to a gene. This CDR3 has 14 residues. The CDR3 here is CSARAGTVSQPQHF. The CDR3 nucleotides are TGCAGTGCTAGAGCCGGGACAGTATCTCAGCCCCAGCATTTT.

This clonotype was observed a handful of times. A much larger clone is a single base away; this may be a read error. The gene calls are TRBV28 and TRBJ2-3; D might be TRBD2 (7 bases). The J call may not be correct, given that the DNA end is closer to TRBJ2-1. The germline V gene encodes CDR1 MDHEN and CDR2 SYDVKM. CDR3 size: 12 residues. CDR3 loop: CASSWGGQEQFF. The CDR3 DNA sequence: TGTGCCAGCAGTTGGGGGGGGCAAGAGCAGTTCTTC.

The chain links TRBV29-1 to TRBJ1-2; D perhaps matches TRBD1 (6 bases). The CDR3 is made up of 12 amino acids. Germline lookup yields CDR1 SQVTM and CDR2 ANQGSEA. Trimming took 5 bases from V and 4 from J, leaving 11 bases between them. The CDR3 sequence is CSVRDNLYGYTF. The CDR3, as DNA: TGCAGCGTTAGGGACAACCTCTATGGCTACACCTTC.

At least ten counts were recorded for this clonotype. The DNA for the CDR3 is TGTGCCAGCAGTTTTCCTGCCGGGGAGCTGTTTTTT. Translating gives CASSFPAGELFF. The V call is TRBV2, the J call TRBJ2-2; D is unresolved. From germline, CDR1 is SNHLY and CDR2 FYNNEI. Trimming left V 5 bases short and J 6 bases short, with 7 bases between. The CDR3 extends over 12 amino acids.

As to this clonotype: This clone may be a read error of a much larger clone one base away. This rearrangement joins TRBV20-1 to TRBJ2-5; 10 nucleotides line up with TRBD2. The CDR3 is 16 residues long. The germline CDR1 and CDR2 sequences are DFQATT and SNEGSKA (reference sequence). The CDR3 DNA is TGCAGTGCTCCGGGGCTAGCGGGGGCGAGCCAAGAGACCCAGCACTTC. It yields the protein CSAPGLAGASQETQHF.

This clonotype appeared many times. The chain has TRBV12-3 or TRBV12-4 and TRBJ2-1; 8 positions match TRBD2. CDR3 size: 15 residues. Trimming at V came to 2 bases and at J to 7 bases, leaving 7 bases not matched to a gene. The CDR3 is CASSLRLPGGNEQFF. Here the CDR3 DNA reads TGTGCCAGCAGTTTACGGCTCCCGGGGGGGAATGAGCAGTTCTTC.

V gene TRBV7-9 combines with J gene TRBJ1-1; D ambiguous. Looked up from germline, CDR1 is SEHNR and CDR2 is FQNEAQ (reference sequence). V was trimmed by 4 bases and J by 3 bases, leaving 9 bases between them. CDR3 length equals 13 residues. This CDR3 reads CASSSSQDTEAFF. The CDR3 DNA follows: TGTGCCAGCAGCTCCTCCCAGGACACTGAAGCTTTCTTT. Full variable domain (remainder filled in from reference TRBV7-9 and TRBJ1-1): DTGVSQNPRHKITKRGQNVTFRCDPISEHNRLYWYRQTLGQGPEFLTYFQNEAQLEKSRLLSDRFSAERPKGSFSTLEIQRTEQGDSAMYLCASSSSQDTEAFFGQGTRLTVV.